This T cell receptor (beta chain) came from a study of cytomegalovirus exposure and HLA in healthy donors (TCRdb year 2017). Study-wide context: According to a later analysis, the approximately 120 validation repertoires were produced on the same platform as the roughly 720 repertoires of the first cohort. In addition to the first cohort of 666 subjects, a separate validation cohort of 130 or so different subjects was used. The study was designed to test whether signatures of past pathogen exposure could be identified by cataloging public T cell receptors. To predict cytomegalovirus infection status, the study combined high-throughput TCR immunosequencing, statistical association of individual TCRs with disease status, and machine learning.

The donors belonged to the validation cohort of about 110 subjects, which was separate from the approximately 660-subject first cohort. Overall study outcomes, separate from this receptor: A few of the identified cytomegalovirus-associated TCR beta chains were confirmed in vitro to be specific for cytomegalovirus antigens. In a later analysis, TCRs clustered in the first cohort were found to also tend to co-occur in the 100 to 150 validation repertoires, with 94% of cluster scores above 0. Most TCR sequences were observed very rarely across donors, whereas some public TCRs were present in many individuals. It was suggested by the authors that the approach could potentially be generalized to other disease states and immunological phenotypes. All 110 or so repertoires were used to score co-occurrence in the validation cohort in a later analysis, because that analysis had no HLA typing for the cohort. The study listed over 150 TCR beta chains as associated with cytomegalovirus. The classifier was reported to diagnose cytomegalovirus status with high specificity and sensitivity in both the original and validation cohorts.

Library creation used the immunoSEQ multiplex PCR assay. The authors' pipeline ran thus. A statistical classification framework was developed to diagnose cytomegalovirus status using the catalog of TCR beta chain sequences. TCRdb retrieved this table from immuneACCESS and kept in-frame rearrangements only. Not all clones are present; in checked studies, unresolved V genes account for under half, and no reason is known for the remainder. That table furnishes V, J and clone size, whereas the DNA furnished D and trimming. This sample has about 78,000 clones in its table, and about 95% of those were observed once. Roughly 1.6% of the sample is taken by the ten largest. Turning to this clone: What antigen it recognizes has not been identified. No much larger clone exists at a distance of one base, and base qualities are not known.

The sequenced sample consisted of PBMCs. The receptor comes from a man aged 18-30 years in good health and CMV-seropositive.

CDR3 region: CASSIGQGGSYEQYF. In nucleotide form, the sequence is TGTGCCAGCAGTATAGGGCAGGGGGGTTCCTACGAGCAGTACTTC. The chain was built from TRBV6-6 and TRBJ2-7, and possibly TRBD1, on 7 matching bases. V is clipped by 5 bases and J by 1 base, and the sequence between their germline boundaries is 15 bases long. The CDR3 numbers 15 residues from cysteine through phenylalanine. Only the CDR3 region is kept as DNA, spanning 45 bases read in frame from base 1. CDR1 and CDR2 are read off the germline V gene (reference sequence) as MNHNY and SVGAGI.